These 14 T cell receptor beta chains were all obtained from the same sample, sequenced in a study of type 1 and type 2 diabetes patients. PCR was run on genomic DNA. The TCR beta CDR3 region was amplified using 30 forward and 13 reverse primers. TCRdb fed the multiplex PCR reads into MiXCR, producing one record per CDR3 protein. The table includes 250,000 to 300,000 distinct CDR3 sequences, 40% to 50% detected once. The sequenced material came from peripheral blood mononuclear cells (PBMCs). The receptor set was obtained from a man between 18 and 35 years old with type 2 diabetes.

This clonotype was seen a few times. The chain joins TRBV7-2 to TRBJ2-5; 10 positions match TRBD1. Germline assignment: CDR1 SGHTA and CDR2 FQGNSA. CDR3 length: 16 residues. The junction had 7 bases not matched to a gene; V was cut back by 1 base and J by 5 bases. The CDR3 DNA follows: TGTGCCAGCAGCTTAGGAGGGACAGGGGTTCATGAGACCCAGTACTTC. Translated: CASSLGGTGVHETQYF. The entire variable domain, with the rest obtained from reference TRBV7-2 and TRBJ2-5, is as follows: GAGVSQSPSNKVTEKGKDVELRCDPISGHTALYWYRQSLGQGLEFLIYFQGNSAPDKSGLPSDRFSAERTGGSVSTLTIQRTQQEDSAVYLCASSLGGTGVHETQYFGPGTRLLVL.

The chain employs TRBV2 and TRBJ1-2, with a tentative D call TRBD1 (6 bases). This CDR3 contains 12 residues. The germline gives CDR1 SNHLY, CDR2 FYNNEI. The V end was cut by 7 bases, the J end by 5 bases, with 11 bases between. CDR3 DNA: TGTGCCAGCAACCCCAGGGGTTATGGCTACACCTTC. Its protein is CASNPRGYGYTF. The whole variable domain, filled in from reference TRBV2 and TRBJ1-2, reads EPEVTQTPSHQVTQMGQEVILRCVPISNHLYFYWYRQILGQKVEFLVSFYNNEISEKSEIFDDQFSVERPDGSNFTLKIRSTKLEDSAMYFCASNPRGYGYTFGSGTRLTVV.

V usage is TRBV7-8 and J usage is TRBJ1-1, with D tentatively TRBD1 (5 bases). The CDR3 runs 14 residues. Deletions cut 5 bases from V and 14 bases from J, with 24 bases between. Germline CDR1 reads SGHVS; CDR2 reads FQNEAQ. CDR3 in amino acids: CASSPIRDETTDFF. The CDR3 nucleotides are TGTGCCAGCAGCCCTATCCGGGACGAAACGACGGACTTCTTT.

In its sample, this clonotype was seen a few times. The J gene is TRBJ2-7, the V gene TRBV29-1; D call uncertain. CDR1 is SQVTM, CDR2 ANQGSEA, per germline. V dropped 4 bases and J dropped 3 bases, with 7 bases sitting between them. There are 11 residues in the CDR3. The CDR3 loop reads CSVVEGYEQYF. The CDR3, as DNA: TGCAGCGTTGTAGAAGGCTACGAGCAGTACTTC.

CDR3 amino acids: CATSETGDYGYTF. The CDR3, as DNA: TGTGCCACCAGCGAGACAGGGGACTATGGCTACACCTTC. The chain recombines TRBV24-1 with TRBJ1-2; 8 bases are a match to TRBD1. The CDR3 sequence is 13 residues long. The V segment lost 7 bases and the J segment 3 bases; nucleotides outside the gene matches: 3. Germline V gene sequence: CDR1 KGHDR, CDR2 SFDVKD.

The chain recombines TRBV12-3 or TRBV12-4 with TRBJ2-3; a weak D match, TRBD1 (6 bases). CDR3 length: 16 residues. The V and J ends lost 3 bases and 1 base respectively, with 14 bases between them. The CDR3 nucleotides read TGTGCCAGCAGTTTGCTCTCAGGGGCGGGCACAGATACGCAGTATTTT. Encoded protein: CASSLLSGAGTDTQYF.

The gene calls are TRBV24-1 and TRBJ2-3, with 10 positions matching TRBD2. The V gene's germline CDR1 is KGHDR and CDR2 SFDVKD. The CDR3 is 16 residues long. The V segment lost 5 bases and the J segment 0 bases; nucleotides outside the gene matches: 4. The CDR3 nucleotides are TGTGCCACCAGTGGCCTAGCGGGGGTTAGCACAGATACGCAGTATTTT. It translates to CATSGLAGVSTDTQYF.

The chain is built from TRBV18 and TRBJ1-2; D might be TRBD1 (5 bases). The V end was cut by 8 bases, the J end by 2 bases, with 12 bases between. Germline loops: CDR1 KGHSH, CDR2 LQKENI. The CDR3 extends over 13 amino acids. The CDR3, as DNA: TGTGCCAGCGCCGACAGCGAAAACTATGGCTACACCTTC. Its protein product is CASADSENYGYTF.

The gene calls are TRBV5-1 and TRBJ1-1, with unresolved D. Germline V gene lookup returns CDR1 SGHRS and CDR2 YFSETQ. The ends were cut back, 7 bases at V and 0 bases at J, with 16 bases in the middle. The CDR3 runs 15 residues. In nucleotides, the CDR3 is TGCGCCAGCCATTGGACCGTAGACATGAACACTGAAGCTTTCTTT. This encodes CASHWTVDMNTEAFF.

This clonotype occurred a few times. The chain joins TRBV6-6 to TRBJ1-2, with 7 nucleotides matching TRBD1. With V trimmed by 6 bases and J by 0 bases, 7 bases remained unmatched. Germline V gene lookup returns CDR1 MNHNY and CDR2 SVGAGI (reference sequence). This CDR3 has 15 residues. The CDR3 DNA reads TGTGCCAGCAGAACACCGGGACAGCCTAACTATGGCTACACCTTC. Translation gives CASRTPGQPNYGYTF.

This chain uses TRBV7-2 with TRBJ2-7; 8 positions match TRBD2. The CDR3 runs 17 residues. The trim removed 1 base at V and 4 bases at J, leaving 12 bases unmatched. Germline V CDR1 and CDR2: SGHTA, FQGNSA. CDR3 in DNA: TGTGCCAGCAGCTTAGTGGGGTTAAGCAGCGGGAGTTACGAGCAGTACTTC. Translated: CASSLVGLSSGSYEQYF.

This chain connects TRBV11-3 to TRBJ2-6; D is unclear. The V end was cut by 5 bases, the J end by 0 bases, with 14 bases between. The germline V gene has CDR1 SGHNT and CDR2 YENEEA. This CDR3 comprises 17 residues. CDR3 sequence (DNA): TGTGCCAGCAGCCCCCGGACGTCTAGCTCTGGGGCCAACGTCCTGACTTTC. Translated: CASSPRTSSSGANVLTF.

The CDR3 DNA is TGTGCCAGCAGTTACAGGGGAATTTCCTACGAGCAGTACTTC. Amino acids: CASSYRGISYEQYF. The genes are TRBV28 and TRBJ2-7; 7 nucleotides match TRBD1. V gave up 4 bases and J gave up 1 base; unmatched junction bases: 4. CDR3 size: 14 residues. Germline lookup yields CDR1 MDHEN and CDR2 SYDVKM.

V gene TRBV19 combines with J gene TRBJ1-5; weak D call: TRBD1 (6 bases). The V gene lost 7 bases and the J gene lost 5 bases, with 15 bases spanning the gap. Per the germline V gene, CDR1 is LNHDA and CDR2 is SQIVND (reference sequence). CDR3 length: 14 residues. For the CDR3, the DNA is TGTGCCAGTATCAACCCCGGGACATATCAGCCCCAGCATTTT. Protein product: CASINPGTYQPQHF. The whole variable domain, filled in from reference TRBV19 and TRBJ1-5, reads DGGITQSPKYLFRKEGQNVTLSCEQNLNHDAMYWYRQDPGQGLRLIYYSQIVNDFQKGDIAEGYSVSREKKESFPLTVTSAQKNPTAFYLCASINPGTYQPQHFGDGTRLSIL.